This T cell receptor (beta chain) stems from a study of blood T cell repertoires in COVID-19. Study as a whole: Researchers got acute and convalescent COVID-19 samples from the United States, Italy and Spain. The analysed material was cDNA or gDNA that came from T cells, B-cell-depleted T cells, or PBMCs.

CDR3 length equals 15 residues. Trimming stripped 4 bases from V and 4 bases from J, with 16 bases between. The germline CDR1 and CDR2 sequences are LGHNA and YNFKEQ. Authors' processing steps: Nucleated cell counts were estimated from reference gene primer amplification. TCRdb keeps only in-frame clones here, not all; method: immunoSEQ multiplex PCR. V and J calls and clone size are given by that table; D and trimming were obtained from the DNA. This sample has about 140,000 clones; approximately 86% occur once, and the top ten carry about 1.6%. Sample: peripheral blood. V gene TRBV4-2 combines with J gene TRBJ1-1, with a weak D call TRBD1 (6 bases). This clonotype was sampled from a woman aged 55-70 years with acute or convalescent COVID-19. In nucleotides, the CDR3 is TGTGCCAGCAGCCGCGACATCGACAGGCCCACTGAAGCTTTCTTT. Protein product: CASSRDIDRPTEAFF.